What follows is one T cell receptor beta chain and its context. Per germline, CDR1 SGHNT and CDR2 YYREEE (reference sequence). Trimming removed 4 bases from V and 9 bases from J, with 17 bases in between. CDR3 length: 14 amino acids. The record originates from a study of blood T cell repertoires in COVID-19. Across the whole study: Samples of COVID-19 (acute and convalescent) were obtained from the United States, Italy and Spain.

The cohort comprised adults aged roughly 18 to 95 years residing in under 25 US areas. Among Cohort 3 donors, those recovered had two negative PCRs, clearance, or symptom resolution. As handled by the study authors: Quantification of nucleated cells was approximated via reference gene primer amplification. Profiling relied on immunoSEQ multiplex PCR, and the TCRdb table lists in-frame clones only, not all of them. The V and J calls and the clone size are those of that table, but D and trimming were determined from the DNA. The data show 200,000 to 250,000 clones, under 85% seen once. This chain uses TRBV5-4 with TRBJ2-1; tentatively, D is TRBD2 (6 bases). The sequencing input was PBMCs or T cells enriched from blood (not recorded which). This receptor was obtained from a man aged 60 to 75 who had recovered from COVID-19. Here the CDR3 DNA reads TGTGCCAGCAGCACGGGACTCCTGTACGGTGAGCAGTTCTTC. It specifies CASSTGLLYGEQFF.